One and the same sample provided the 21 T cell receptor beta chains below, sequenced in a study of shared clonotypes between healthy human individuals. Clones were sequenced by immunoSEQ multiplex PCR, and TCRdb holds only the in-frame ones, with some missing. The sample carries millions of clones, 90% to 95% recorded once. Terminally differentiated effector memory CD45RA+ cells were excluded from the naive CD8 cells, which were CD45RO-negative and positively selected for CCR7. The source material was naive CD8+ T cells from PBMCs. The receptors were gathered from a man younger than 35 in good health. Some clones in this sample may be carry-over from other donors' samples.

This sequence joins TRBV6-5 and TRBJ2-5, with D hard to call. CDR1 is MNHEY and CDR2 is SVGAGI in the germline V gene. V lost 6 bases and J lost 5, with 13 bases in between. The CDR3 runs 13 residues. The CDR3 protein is CASRLSLLETQYF. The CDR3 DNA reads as TGTGCCAGCAGATTAAGCCTTCTCGAGACCCAGTACTTC.

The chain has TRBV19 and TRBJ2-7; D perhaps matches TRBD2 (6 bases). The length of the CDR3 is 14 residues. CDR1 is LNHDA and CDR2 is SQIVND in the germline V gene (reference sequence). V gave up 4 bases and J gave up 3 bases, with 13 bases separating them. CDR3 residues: CASSTRLGFYEQYF. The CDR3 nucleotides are TGTGCCAGTAGTACCCGACTAGGCTTCTACGAGCAGTACTTC.

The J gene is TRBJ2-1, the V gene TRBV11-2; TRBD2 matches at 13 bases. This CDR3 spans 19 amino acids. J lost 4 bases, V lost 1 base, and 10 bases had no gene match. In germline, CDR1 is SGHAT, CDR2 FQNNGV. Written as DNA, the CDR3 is TGTGCCAGCAGCTTAGGGAGGACTAGCGGGAGAGCATGGTACAATGAGCAGTTCTTC. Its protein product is CASSLGRTSGRAWYNEQFF. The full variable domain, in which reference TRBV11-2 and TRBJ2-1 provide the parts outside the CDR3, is EAGVAQSPRYKIIEKRQSVAFWCNPISGHATLYWYQQILGQGPKLLIQFQNNGVVDDSQLPKDRFSAERLKGVDSTLKIQPAKLEDSAVYLCASSLGRTSGRAWYNEQFFGPGTRLTVL.

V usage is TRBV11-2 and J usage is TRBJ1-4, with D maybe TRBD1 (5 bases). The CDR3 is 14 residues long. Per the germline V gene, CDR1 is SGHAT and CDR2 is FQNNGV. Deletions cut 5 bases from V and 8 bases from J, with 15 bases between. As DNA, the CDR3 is TGTGCCAGCAGCCAGACCCAAAGGGGCGAAAAACTGTTTTTT. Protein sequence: CASSQTQRGEKLFF.

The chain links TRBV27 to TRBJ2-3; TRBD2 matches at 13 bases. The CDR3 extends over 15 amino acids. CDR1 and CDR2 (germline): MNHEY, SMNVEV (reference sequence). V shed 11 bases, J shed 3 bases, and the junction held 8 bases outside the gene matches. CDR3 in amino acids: CASAGTSGTTDTQYF. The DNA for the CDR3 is TGTGCCTCCGCCGGGACTAGCGGGACTACAGATACGCAGTATTTT.

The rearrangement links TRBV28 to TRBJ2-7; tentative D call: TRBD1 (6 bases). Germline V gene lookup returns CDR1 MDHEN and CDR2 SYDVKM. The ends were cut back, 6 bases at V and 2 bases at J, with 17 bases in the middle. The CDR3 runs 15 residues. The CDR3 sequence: CASSPTQGIAYEQYF. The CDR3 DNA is TGTGCCAGCAGCCCGACGCAGGGGATCGCCTACGAGCAGTACTTC.

CDR3 amino acids: CASSLYQRDPGQGDYGYTF. In DNA, the CDR3 is TGTGCCAGCAGTTTATATCAAAGAGACCCGGGACAGGGTGACTATGGCTACACCTTC. This chain connects TRBV27 to TRBJ1-2, with 9 bases aligning to TRBD1. The CDR3 is 19 amino acids. The V gene end was trimmed by 1 base and the J gene end by 3 bases; junction bases not matched to a gene: 15. In germline, CDR1 is MNHEY, CDR2 SMNVEV (reference sequence).

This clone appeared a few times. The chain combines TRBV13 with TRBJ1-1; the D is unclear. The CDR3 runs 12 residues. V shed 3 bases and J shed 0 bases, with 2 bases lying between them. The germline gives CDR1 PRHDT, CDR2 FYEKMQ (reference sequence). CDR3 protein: CASSFVNTEAFF. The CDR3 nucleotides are TGTGCCAGCAGCTTCGTGAACACTGAAGCTTTCTTT.

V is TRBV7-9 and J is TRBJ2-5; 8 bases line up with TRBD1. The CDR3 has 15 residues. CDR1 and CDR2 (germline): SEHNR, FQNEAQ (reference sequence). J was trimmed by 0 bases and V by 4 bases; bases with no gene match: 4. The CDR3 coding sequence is TGTGCCAGCAGCTCGGGACAGGCGAACCAAGAGACCCAGTACTTC. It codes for CASSSGQANQETQYF. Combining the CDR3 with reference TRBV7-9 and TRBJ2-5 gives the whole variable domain DTGVSQNPRHKITKRGQNVTFRCDPISEHNRLYWYRQTLGQGPEFLTYFQNEAQLEKSRLLSDRFSAERPKGSFSTLEIQRTEQGDSAMYLCASSSGQANQETQYFGPGTRLLVL.

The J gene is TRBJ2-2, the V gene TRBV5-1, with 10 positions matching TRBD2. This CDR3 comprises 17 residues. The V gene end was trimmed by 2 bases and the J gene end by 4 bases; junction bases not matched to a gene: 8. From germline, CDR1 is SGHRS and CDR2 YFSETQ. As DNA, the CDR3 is TGCGCCAGCAGCTTAAATAGCGGGAGGTTGACCACCGGGGAGCTGTTTTTT. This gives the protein CASSLNSGRLTTGELFF.

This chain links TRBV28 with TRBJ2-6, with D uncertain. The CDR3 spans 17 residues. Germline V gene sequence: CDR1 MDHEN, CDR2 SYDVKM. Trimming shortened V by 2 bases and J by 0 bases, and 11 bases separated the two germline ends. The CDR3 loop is CASSLDTRHSGANVLTF. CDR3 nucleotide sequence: TGTGCCAGCAGTTTAGACACCCGGCACTCTGGGGCCAACGTCCTGACTTTC.

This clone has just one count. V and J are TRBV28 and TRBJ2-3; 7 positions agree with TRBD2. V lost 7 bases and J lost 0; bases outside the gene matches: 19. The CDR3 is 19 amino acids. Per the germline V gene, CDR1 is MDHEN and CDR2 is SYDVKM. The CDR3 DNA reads TGTGCCAGCATTTGGCGGGAGCGAGGTGTACCAACTAGCACAGATACGCAGTATTTT. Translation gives CASIWRERGVPTSTDTQYF.

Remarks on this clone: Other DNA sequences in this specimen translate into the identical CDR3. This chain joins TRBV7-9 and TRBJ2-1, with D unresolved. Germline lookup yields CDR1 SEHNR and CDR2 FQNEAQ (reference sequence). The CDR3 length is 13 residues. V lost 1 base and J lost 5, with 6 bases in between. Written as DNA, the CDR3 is TGTGCCAGCAGCTTAGAGGGAAACAATGAGCAGTTCTTC. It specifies CASSLEGNNEQFF.

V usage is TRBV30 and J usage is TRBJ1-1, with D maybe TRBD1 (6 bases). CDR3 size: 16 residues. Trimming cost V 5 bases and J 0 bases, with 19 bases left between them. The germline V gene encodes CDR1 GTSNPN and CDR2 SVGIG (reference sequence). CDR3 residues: CAWDTLYREMNTEAFF. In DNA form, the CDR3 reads TGTGCCTGGGATACCTTATACAGGGAAATGAACACTGAAGCTTTCTTT.

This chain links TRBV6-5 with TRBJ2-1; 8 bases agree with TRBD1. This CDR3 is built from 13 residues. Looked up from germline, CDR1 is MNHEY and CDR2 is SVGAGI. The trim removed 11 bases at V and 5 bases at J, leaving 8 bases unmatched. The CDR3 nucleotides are TGTGCCGCCCACAGGGGGGAGAACAATGAGCAGTTCTTC. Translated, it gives CAAHRGENNEQFF.

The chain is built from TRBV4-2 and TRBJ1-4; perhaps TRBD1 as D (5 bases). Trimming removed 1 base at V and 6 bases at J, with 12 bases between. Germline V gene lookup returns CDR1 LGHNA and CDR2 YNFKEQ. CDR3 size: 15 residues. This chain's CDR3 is CASSQGSVGDEKLFF. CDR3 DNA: TGTGCCAGCAGCCAAGGGAGTGTGGGGGATGAAAAACTGTTTTTT.

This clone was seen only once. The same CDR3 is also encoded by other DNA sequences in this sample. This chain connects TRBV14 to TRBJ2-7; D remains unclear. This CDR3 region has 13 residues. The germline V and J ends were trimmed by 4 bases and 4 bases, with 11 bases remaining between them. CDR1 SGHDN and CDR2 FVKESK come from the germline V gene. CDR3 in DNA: TGTGCCAGCAGCCTAGGCGGCTCTTACGAGCAGTACTTC. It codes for CASSLGGSYEQYF.

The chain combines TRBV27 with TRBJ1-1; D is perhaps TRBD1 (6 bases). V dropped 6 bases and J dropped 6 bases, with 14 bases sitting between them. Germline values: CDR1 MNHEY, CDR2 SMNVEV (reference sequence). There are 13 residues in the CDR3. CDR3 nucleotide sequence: TGTGCCAGCAGGTCTACAGGGACCGCTGAAGCTTTCTTT. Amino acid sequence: CASRSTGTAEAFF.

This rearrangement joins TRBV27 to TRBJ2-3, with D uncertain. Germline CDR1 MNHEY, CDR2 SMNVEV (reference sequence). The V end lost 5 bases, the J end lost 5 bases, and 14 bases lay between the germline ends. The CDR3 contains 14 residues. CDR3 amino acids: CASSDHLRGDTQYF. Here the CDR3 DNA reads TGTGCCAGCAGTGACCACCTCCGAGGAGATACGCAGTATTTT.

CDR3 coding DNA: TGTGCCAGCAGTTTACTGCCGGGGGGGCTCGGTGGAAACACCATATATTTT. It is translated as CASSLLPGGLGGNTIYF. This chain joins TRBV27 and TRBJ1-3; perhaps TRBD1 as D (6 bases). The V end was cut by 2 bases, the J end by 3 bases, with 17 bases between. Germline-derived CDR1 and CDR2 are MNHEY and SMNVEV (reference sequence). The CDR3 loop spans 17 amino acids.

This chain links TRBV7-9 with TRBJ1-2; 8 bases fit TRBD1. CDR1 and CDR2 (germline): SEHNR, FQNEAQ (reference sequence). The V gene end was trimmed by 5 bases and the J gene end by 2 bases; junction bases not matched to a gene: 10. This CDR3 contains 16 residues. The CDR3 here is CASSRLEQGANYGYTF. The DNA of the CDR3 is TGTGCCAGCAGCCGACTCGAGCAGGGGGCGAACTATGGCTACACCTTC.